This T cell receptor beta chain was documented in a study of T cell changes during pregnancy in multiple sclerosis. The germline V gene encodes CDR1 SGHTA and CDR2 FQGTGA. V lost 3 bases and J lost 8; bases outside the gene matches: 6. This CDR3 is built from 16 residues. Sequencing was performed with immunoSEQ multiplex PCR; in TCRdb, only in-frame clones are kept and a portion is missing. The sample has about 59,000 clones, 80% to 95% seen once. The receptor comes from a female donor in good health, enrolled as a control in a pregnancy study. The chain is built from TRBV7-3 and TRBJ2-1, with 14 bases fitting TRBD2. Material: peripheral blood, obtained in the third trimester of pregnancy. The CDR3 reads CASSFTGLAGVYEQFF. CDR3 in DNA: TGTGCCAGCAGCTTTACGGGACTAGCGGGAGTCTATGAGCAGTTCTTC.